One sample yielded the 15 T cell receptor beta chains listed below, sequenced in a study of identifying expanded T cells in peripheral blood. Clones were read by immunoSEQ multiplex PCR, and TCRdb kept only the in-frame ones, dropping some. The sample has about 86,000 clones; about 88% are singletons. The sequenced sample consisted of blood. The receptors were gathered from a person aged 18-70 years in good health.

The genes are TRBV6-5 and TRBJ2-7; D assignment may be TRBD1 or TRBD2 (5 bases each). The V and J ends lost 5 bases and 3 bases respectively, with 11 bases between them. The germline gives CDR1 MNHEY, CDR2 SVGAGI. The CDR3 is 13 amino acids. CDR3 in amino acids: CASSRDGHYEQYF. CDR3 DNA: TGTGCCAGCAGTCGGGACGGCCACTACGAGCAGTACTTC.

The sample holds one count of this clone. The chain joins TRBV9 to TRBJ1-4, with a possible D match to TRBD1 (5 bases). The CDR3 sequence is 17 residues long. Germline V gene sequence: CDR1 SGDLS, CDR2 YYNGEE. The V end was cut by 0 bases, the J end by 1 base, with 13 bases between. CDR3 in amino acids: CASSVGERGGTNEKLFF. The CDR3, as DNA: TGTGCCAGCAGCGTAGGGGAAAGGGGAGGAACTAATGAAAAACTGTTTTTT. The whole variable domain, filled in from reference TRBV9 and TRBJ1-4, reads DSGVTQTPKHLITATGQRVTLRCSPRSGDLSVYWYQQSLDQGLQFLIQYYNGEERAKGNILERFSAQQFPDLHSELNLSSLELGDSALYFCASSVGERGGTNEKLFFGSGTQLSVL.

This chain joins TRBV30 and TRBJ2-4; D not resolved. The CDR3 loop spans 14 amino acids. The ends were cut back, 0 bases at V and 0 bases at J, with 6 bases in the middle. Germline-derived CDR1 and CDR2 are GTSNPN and SVGIG (reference sequence). This CDR3 is CAWSVRLAKNIQYF. CDR3 DNA: TGTGCCTGGAGTGTAAGGCTAGCCAAAAACATTCAGTACTTC. Based on the CDR3 plus reference TRBV30 and TRBJ2-4, the full variable domain is SQTIHQWPATLVQPVGSPLSLECTVEGTSNPNLYWYRQAAGRGLQLLFYSVGIGQISSEVPQNLSASRPQDRQFILSSKKLLLSDSGFYLCAWSVRLAKNIQYFGAGTRLSVL.

This clone showed up just once. This chain links TRBV2 with TRBJ1-2; TRBD1 agrees at 9 bases. Unmatched junction bases numbered 7, after V lost 8 bases and J lost 3 bases. Germline values: CDR1 SNHLY, CDR2 FYNNEI. The CDR3 spans 14 residues. In DNA, the CDR3 is TGTGCCAGCCGCCGGACAGGGGAAGACTATGGCTACACCTTC. Protein sequence: CASRRTGEDYGYTF. Full variable domain (remainder filled in from reference TRBV2 and TRBJ1-2): EPEVTQTPSHQVTQMGQEVILRCVPISNHLYFYWYRQILGQKVEFLVSFYNNEISEKSEIFDDQFSVERPDGSNFTLKIRSTKLEDSAMYFCASRRTGEDYGYTFGSGTRLTVV.

The chain couples TRBV7-2 to TRBJ2-7; D gene ambiguous. The V gene's germline CDR1 is SGHTA and CDR2 FQGNSA. The V gene lost 5 bases and the J gene lost 0 bases, with 11 bases spanning the gap. This CDR3 spans 14 amino acids. The CDR3 nucleotides are TGTGCCAGCAGCCTCGGAAGGATCTCCTACGAGCAGTACTTC. Translating it yields CASSLGRISYEQYF.

The chain combines TRBV4-3 with TRBJ2-5; TRBD1 or TRBD2 may be the D gene (5 bases each). This CDR3 comprises 15 residues. Between the trimmed V and J ends, which lost 0 bases and 4 bases, there was a span of 12 bases. Germline V gene sequence: CDR1 LGHNA, CDR2 YSLEER. CDR3 residues: CASSQEPGQGETQYF. The CDR3, as DNA: TGCGCCAGCAGCCAAGAGCCGGGGCAGGGAGAGACCCAGTACTTC.

The chain links TRBV2 to TRBJ2-4; 8 positions agree with TRBD1. The germline V gene encodes CDR1 SNHLY and CDR2 FYNNEI. V dropped 8 bases and J dropped 3; count of bases not matched to a gene: 12. There are 16 residues in the CDR3. CDR3 sequence: CASGLGTGSGKNIQYF. The DNA of the CDR3 is TGTGCCAGCGGGCTCGGGACAGGCTCTGGCAAAAACATTCAGTACTTC.

This rearrangement joins TRBV5-1 to TRBJ2-6, with 9 bases matching TRBD1. V gave up 9 bases and J gave up 4 bases; unmatched junction bases: 8. Germline CDR1 is SGHRS and CDR2 is YFSETQ. This CDR3 is built from 15 residues. The CDR3 DNA reads as TGCGCCACAGCACAGGGGGCGCCCGGGGCCAACGTCCTGACTTTC. Translation gives CATAQGAPGANVLTF.

The chain has TRBV5-6 and TRBJ1-4, with TRBD1 matching 12 bases. Trimming took 5 bases from V and 5 from J; bases not matched to a gene: 7. CDR1 is SGHDT and CDR2 is YYEEEE in the germline V gene. The CDR3 runs 16 residues. The CDR3 loop is CASSSGTGGKNEKLFF. The CDR3 DNA reads TGTGCCAGCAGTTCCGGGACAGGGGGCAAGAATGAAAAACTGTTTTTT. Combining the CDR3 with reference TRBV5-6 and TRBJ1-4 gives the whole variable domain DAGVTQSPTHLIKTRGQQVTLRCSPKSGHDTVSWYQQALGQGPQFIFQYYEEEERQRGNFPDRFSGHQFPNYSSELNVNALLLGDSALYLCASSSGTGGKNEKLFFGSGTQLSVL.

In this sample, this clone is medium-sized (0.01 to 0.1%). This rearrangement joins TRBV6-1 to TRBJ1-1, with 7 nucleotides matching TRBD1. The V gene end was trimmed by 6 bases and the J gene end by 9 bases; junction bases not matched to a gene: 7. This CDR3 comprises 12 residues. In germline, CDR1 is MNHNS, CDR2 SASEGT. The CDR3 sequence is CASSGTGQQAFF. The DNA for the CDR3 is TGTGCCAGCAGCGGCACGGGACAGCAAGCTTTCTTT.

This clone was counted a single time. This chain links TRBV7-9 with TRBJ2-2, with D perhaps TRBD1 (5 bases). V lost 2 bases to trimming and J lost 7 bases, with 11 bases between them. Germline CDR1 and CDR2: SEHNR and FQNEAQ (reference sequence). This CDR3 region has 14 residues. The CDR3 protein is CASSLIGAIGELFF. The CDR3 coding sequence is TGTGCCAGCAGCTTAATAGGGGCTATCGGGGAGCTGTTTTTT.

This chain joins TRBV5-6 and TRBJ2-3; tentative D call: TRBD1 (6 bases). Germline CDR1 SGHDT, CDR2 YYEEEE. The V and J ends lost 4 bases and 0 bases respectively, with 18 bases between them. The CDR3 totals 17 residues. The CDR3 reads CASSLSYTGSSTDTQYF. In DNA, the CDR3 is TGTGCCAGCAGCCTTAGTTACACAGGGTCGAGCACAGATACGCAGTATTTT.

The V call is TRBV7-2, the J call TRBJ2-1; TRBD1 matches 9 bases. J lost 4 bases, V lost 4 bases, and 5 bases had no gene match. The germline V gene encodes CDR1 SGHTA and CDR2 FQGNSA. CDR3 size: 15 residues. The CDR3 nucleotides are TGTGCCAGCAGCTGGACAGGGGTTCGGTACAATGAGCAGTTCTTC. This sequence encodes CASSWTGVRYNEQFF.

In DNA form, the CDR3 reads TGCGCCAGCAGCCAAGACGGGGCGGGCACTGAAGCTTTCTTT. Translated: CASSQDGAGTEAFF. The chain is built from TRBV4-3 and TRBJ1-1, with a possible D match to TRBD1 (5 bases). Germline V lookup: CDR1 LGHNA, CDR2 YSLEER. With 0 bases removed from V and 4 bases from J, the gap between germline ends came to 9 bases. There are 14 residues in the CDR3.

The chain joins TRBV19 to TRBJ2-7, with D possibly matching TRBD2 (6 bases). This CDR3 spans 14 amino acids. CDR1 and CDR2 (germline): LNHDA, SQIVND (reference sequence). Between the trimmed V and J ends, which lost 4 bases and 0 bases, there was a span of 10 bases. The DNA of the CDR3 is TGTGCCAGTAGTAGGACTAAAAACTCCTACGAGCAGTACTTC. As protein: CASSRTKNSYEQYF.